The 9 T cell receptor beta chains in this list originate from one sample, sequenced in a study of cytomegalovirus exposure and HLA in healthy donors. The table came from immunoSEQ multiplex PCR; TCRdb's copy has only in-frame clones and leaves some out. The sample lists about 140,000 clones; around 90% were seen once. The sample comprised PBMCs. These receptors were obtained from a young woman in good health and CMV-seropositive.

This chain links TRBV5-1 with TRBJ1-4; D may be TRBD1 (6 bases). The ends were cut back, 3 bases at V and 8 bases at J, with 17 bases in the middle. CDR1 and CDR2 from the germline V gene are SGHRS and YFSETQ. The CDR3 is made up of 15 amino acids. CDR3 loop: CASSSQGSGEEKLFF. CDR3 sequence (DNA): TGCGCCAGCAGCTCTCAGGGGAGCGGGGAGGAAAAACTGTTTTTT.

This clone appeared a single time. The chain joins TRBV18 to TRBJ1-1, with TRBD1 as a possible D gene (5 bases). The CDR3 length is 14 residues. Germline V gene data show CDR1 as KGHSH and CDR2 as LQKENI. V gave up 2 bases and J gave up 0 bases, with 7 bases separating them. The CDR3 bases are TGTGCCAGCTCACCAGACAGTCTGAACACTGAAGCTTTCTTT. Residues: CASSPDSLNTEAFF.

This chain's CDR3 is CASSLLRGGTSGYNEQFF. CDR3 nucleotide sequence: TGTGCCAGCAGTTTATTGCGGGGAGGGACTAGCGGATACAATGAGCAGTTCTTC. The chain has TRBV28 and TRBJ2-1; 11 bases agree with TRBD2. V dropped 1 base and J dropped 4; count of bases not matched to a gene: 9. Per germline, CDR1 MDHEN and CDR2 SYDVKM. The CDR3 runs to 18 residues.

The chain combines TRBV29-1 with TRBJ2-2; unclear D gene. The CDR3 has 16 residues. V was pared by 0 bases and J by 1 base, with 12 bases between. From germline, CDR1 is SQVTM and CDR2 ANQGSEA. Here the CDR3 reads CSVEDRGRQNTGELFF. In DNA form, the CDR3 reads TGCAGCGTTGAAGATCGTGGAAGACAGAACACCGGGGAGCTGTTTTTT.

This clone was counted once. The gene calls are TRBV19 and TRBJ2-3, with D maybe TRBD2 (5 bases). V was cut by 2 bases and J by 8 bases, with 8 bases left in between. The length of the CDR3 is 12 residues. Germline values: CDR1 LNHDA, CDR2 SQIVND (reference sequence). The CDR3 sequence: CASSILAGTQYF. CDR3 bases: TGTGCCAGTAGTATACTGGCGGGTACGCAGTATTTT.

This clone was counted once. This chain connects TRBV18 to TRBJ2-7; D ambiguous. The V gene lost 4 bases and the J gene lost 0 bases, with 7 bases spanning the gap. The CDR3 is 13 residues long. Germline V CDR1 and CDR2: KGHSH, LQKENI. The CDR3 DNA follows: TGTGCCAGCTCACGGCCAGGCTCCTACGAGCAGTACTTC. Its protein is CASSRPGSYEQYF.

V is TRBV19 and J is TRBJ1-3, with D unclear. The CDR3 runs to 15 residues. V gave up 6 bases and J gave up 8 bases, with 20 bases separating them. Germline V gene sequence: CDR1 LNHDA, CDR2 SQIVND (reference sequence). The DNA of the CDR3 is TGTGCCAGTAGCAAGCGGACCGGAAAAATGGACACCATATATTTT. Encoded protein: CASSKRTGKMDTIYF. Full variable domain (missing parts from reference TRBV19 and TRBJ1-3): DGGITQSPKYLFRKEGQNVTLSCEQNLNHDAMYWYRQDPGQGLRLIYYSQIVNDFQKGDIAEGYSVSREKKESFPLTVTSAQKNPTAFYLCASSKRTGKMDTIYFGEGSWLTVV.

This chain joins TRBV5-6 and TRBJ1-5; D perhaps matches TRBD1 (6 bases). Trimming removed 5 bases from V and 5 bases from J, with 14 bases in between. The germline CDR1 and CDR2 sequences are SGHDT and YYEEEE. This CDR3 comprises 14 residues. DNA for the CDR3: TGTGCCAGCAGTCCGGGGCCAGGGGATCAGCCCCAGCATTTT. Its translation: CASSPGPGDQPQHF.

The V gene is TRBV7-9, the J gene TRBJ1-1; D may be TRBD1 (6 bases). Germline CDR1 reads SEHNR; CDR2 reads FQNEAQ (reference sequence). Trimming removed 1 base from V and 4 bases from J, with 13 bases in between. The CDR3 is 15 amino acids. The CDR3: CASSLDTGITTEAFF. CDR3 in DNA: TGTGCCAGCAGCTTAGATACAGGGATTACCACTGAAGCTTTCTTT.